The clone carrying this T cell receptor beta chain has ten or more counts. The antigen is not known. The data derive from a study of CD8 T cells in ankylosing spondylitis. Whole-study results and caveats: Clones linked with disease were CD8+ and fairly uncommon in the peripheral blood. Disease-linked clones reportedly concentrated significantly in matched ankylosing spondylitis synovial fluid.

Trimming left V 4 bases short and J 0 bases short, with 9 bases between. This CDR3 has 15 residues. Looked up from germline, CDR1 is MNHNS and CDR2 is SASEGT. TCRdb re-analysed the 5' RACE reads in MiXCR, keeping a single row per CDR3 protein. The sample has about 170,000 distinct CDR3 sequences, around 16% seen once. Input material: blood, either unsorted or a sorted T cell fraction (not recorded which). The receptor comes from a male donor with ankylosing spondylitis or in good health (not recorded which). V is TRBV6-1 and J is TRBJ1-4; D may be TRBD1 (5 bases). As DNA, the CDR3 is TGTGCCAGCAGTGCCGACAGACCAACTAATGAAAAACTGTTTTTT. Protein product: CASSADRPTNEKLFF.